These T cell receptor beta chains were read from a single sample in a study of CD8 T cells in Susac syndrome. MiXCR was run by TCRdb on the immunoSEQ multiplex PCR reads, yielding one entry per CDR3 protein. There are about 180,000 distinct CDR3 sequences in the sample; approximately 96% occur only once, and approximately 0.09% lies in the top ten. Sequences were obtained from CD4+ T cells from PBMCs. These receptors originate from a human donor with multiple sclerosis. CDR3s include the opening cysteine and the closing phenylalanine or tryptophan. A D gene is named only where the DNA matches it firmly. Where a row states a size, it is once, few, many or the class of an expanded clone; other rows omit it.

>TRBV20-1|TRBD1|TRBJ2-7|13|.
TGCAGTGCTCCCGGGACAGGGACCTACGAGCAGTACTTC
CSAPGTGTYEQYF
>TRBV7-9|TRBD2|TRBJ2-3|16|.
TGTGCCAGCAGCCCAGGCCGAGCGGGGACCACAGATACGCAGTATTTT
CASSPGRAGTTDTQYF
>TRBV4-3|.|TRBJ1-2|15|.
TGCGCCAGCAGCCAAGAATCCCGGGGGGCGTATGGCTACACCTTC
CASSQESRGAYGYTF
>TRBV4-1|.|TRBJ1-5|14|.
TGCGCCAGCAGCCAAGACTACAGCCATCAGCCCCAGCATTTT
CASSQDYSHQPQHF
>TRBV7-2|.|TRBJ1-1|15|.
TGTGCCAGCAGCTTAGAAAGGCCGGGGAACACTGAAGCTTTCTTT
CASSLERPGNTEAFF
>TRBV4-3|.|TRBJ1-1|14|.
TGCGCCAGCAGCCAAGATTGGGGTAACACTGAAGCTTTCTTT
CASSQDWGNTEAFF
>TRBV29-1|.|TRBJ1-1|13|.
TGCAGCGTTGGGGCAGGGGCGAACACTGAAGCTTTCTTT
CSVGAGANTEAFF
>TRBV4-3|TRBD1|TRBJ2-7|16|.
TGCGCCAGCAGCCAAGAATTTACACAGGGGGCCTACGAGCAGTACTTC
CASSQEFTQGAYEQYF
>TRBV30|TRBD1|TRBJ1-2|13|.
TGTGCCTGGAGTCCGACAGGGATCTATGGCTACACCTTC
CAWSPTGIYGYTF
>TRBV7-2|.|TRBJ1-2|11|few
TGTGCCAGCAGTCCCCTAGGGGGCTACACCTTC
CASSPLGGYTF
>TRBV5-1|.|TRBJ1-2|14|.
TGCGCCAGCAGCTTCCAGGGTGACATCTATGGCTACACCTTC
CASSFQGDIYGYTF
>TRBV3-1|TRBD2|TRBJ2-1|14|.
TGTGCCAGCAACCGCGGGGGTTCCTACAATGAGCAGTTCTTC
CASNRGGSYNEQFF
>TRBV20-1|.|TRBJ2-2|11|.
TGCAGTGCGGCCGCCCGCGGGGAGCTGTTTTTT
CSAAARGELFF
>TRBV3-1|TRBD2|TRBJ2-5|16|.
TGTGCCAGCAGCCAAGGGACTAGCGGGGGAGGAGAGACCCAGTACTTC
CASSQGTSGGGETQYF
>TRBV20-1|TRBD1|TRBJ2-7|15|.
TGCAGTGCTCCCACGCTGTCGGGACAGATATACGAGCAGTACTTC
CSAPTLSGQIYEQYF
>TRBV7-2|.|TRBJ1-5|15|.
TGTGCCAGCAGCTTAATAGGAAAGGGCAATCAGCCCCAGCATTTT
CASSLIGKGNQPQHF
>TRBV15|.|TRBJ1-5|16|.
TGTGCCACCAGCAGAGATGAGCTAGGGACGGGTCAGCCCCAGCATTTT
CATSRDELGTGQPQHF
>TRBV7-9|TRBD1|TRBJ1-6|14|.
TGTGCCAGCAGCTTTACCAGGGGGCATTCACCCCTCCACTTT
CASSFTRGHSPLHF
>TRBV7-9|.|TRBJ2-7|12|once
TGTGCCAGCAGCTTTTTCTCCTACGAGCAGTACTTC
CASSFFSYEQYF
>TRBV16|.|TRBJ1-2|13|.
TGTGCCAGCAGTCCCGGGACAATCTATGGCTACACCTTC
CASSPGTIYGYTF
>TRBV12-3/TRBV12-4|.|TRBJ2-7|15|few
TGTGCCAGCAGTTTAGCGCCAGCGAGCTCCTACGAGCAGTACTTC
CASSLAPASSYEQYF
>TRBV24-1|.|TRBJ1-5|18|.
TGTGGGGCCTTTTATCTCCTGGGAACAGGGTCCATGGATCAGCCCCAGCATTTT
CGAFYLLGTGSMDQPQHF
>TRBV30|.|TRBJ1-6|15|.
TGTGCCTGGACCGCTGGGGGCAGGCCTAATTCACCCCTCCACTTT
CAWTAGGRPNSPLHF
>TRBV12-3/TRBV12-4|.|TRBJ2-6|14|.
TGTGCCAGCTCATCCAGGTCTGGGGCCAACGTCCTGACTTTC
CASSSRSGANVLTF
>TRBV29-1|.|TRBJ2-3|11|.
TGCAGCGTTGTAGGAGGAGATACGCAGTATTTT
CSVVGGDTQYF
>TRBV5-1|.|TRBJ2-2|15|.
TGCGCCAGCAGCTTGACAGTCCGCGGCACCGGGGAGCTGTTTTTT
CASSLTVRGTGELFF
>TRBV15|TRBD2|TRBJ2-3|15|.
TGTGCCACCAGCAGAGAAGGCGGGGGGCAATATACGCAGTATTTT
CATSREGGGQYTQYF
>TRBV5-4|TRBD1|TRBJ1-3|17|.
TGTGCCAGCAGCTCCCAGACAGGGGGGGCCTCTGGAAACACCATATATTTT
CASSSQTGGASGNTIYF
>TRBV29-1|.|TRBJ1-1|13|.
TGCAGCGTTGACTGGGGGTGGGGCACTGAAGCTTTCTTT
CSVDWGWGTEAFF
>TRBV2|TRBD2|TRBJ2-3|15|.
TGTGCCAGCAGTCGGGAGGTTAGCGGGTCAAATACGCAGTATTTT
CASSREVSGSNTQYF
>TRBV20-1|TRBD1|TRBJ1-1|13|few
TGCAGTGCTGGACAGGGCATGAACACTGAAGCTTTCTTT
CSAGQGMNTEAFF
>TRBV19|TRBD1|TRBJ1-6|15|once
TGTGCCAGTATCGCCGGGACAGGGGGCTATTCACCCCTCCACTTT
CASIAGTGGYSPLHF
>TRBV6-5|.|TRBJ2-7|13|once
TGTGCCAGCAGTTACTCTAAGGGCTACGAGCAGTACTTC
CASSYSKGYEQYF
>TRBV29-1|TRBD1|TRBJ2-1|14|.
TGCAGCGCCGTGGGACAGAGCTCCTACAATGAGCAGTTCTTC
CSAVGQSSYNEQFF
>TRBV28|.|TRBJ2-7|18|.
TGTGCCAGCAGTTACCCCCAGGGCAACGAGGGGCAGCCCTACGAGCAGTACTTC
CASSYPQGNEGQPYEQYF
>TRBV7-9|TRBD1|TRBJ1-6|14|.
TGTGCCAGCAGCTTAGGACAGGGGGGTTCACCCCTCCACTTT
CASSLGQGGSPLHF
>TRBV11-2|.|TRBJ1-1|15|.
TGTGCCAGCAGCTTAATGAACGGCCTGAACACTGAAGCTTTCTTT
CASSLMNGLNTEAFF
>TRBV12-5|.|TRBJ2-1|15|.
TGTGCTAGTGGCCCGGGACTTTACTCCTACAATGAGCAGTTCTTC
CASGPGLYSYNEQFF
>TRBV4-2|.|TRBJ1-1|14|.
TGTGCCAGCAGCTCCACGGGCCCCCGCACTGAAGCTTTCTTT
CASSSTGPRTEAFF